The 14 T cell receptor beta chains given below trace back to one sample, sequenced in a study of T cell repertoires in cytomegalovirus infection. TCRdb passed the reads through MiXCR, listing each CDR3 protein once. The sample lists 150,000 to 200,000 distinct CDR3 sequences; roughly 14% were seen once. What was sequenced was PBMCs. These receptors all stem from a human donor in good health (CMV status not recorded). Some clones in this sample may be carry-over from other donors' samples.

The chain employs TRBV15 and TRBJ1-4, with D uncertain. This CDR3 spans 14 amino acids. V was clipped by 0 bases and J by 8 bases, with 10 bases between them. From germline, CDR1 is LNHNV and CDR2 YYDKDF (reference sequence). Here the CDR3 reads CATSRDAQYEKLFF. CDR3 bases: TGTGCCACCAGCAGAGATGCGCAGTACGAAAAACTGTTTTTT.

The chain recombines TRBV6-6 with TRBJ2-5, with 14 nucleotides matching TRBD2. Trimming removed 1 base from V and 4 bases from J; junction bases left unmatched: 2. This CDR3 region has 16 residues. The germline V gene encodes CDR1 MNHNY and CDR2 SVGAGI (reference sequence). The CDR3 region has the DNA TGTGCCAGCAGTTACTGGACTAGCGGGGGGAGAGAGACCCAGTACTTC. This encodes CASSYWTSGGRETQYF.

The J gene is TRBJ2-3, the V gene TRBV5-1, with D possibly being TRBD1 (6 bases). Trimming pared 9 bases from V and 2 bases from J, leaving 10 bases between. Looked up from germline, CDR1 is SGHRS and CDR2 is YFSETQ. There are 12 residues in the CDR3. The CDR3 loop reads CATQGSTDTQYF. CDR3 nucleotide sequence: TGCGCCACCCAGGGGTCCACAGATACGCAGTATTTT.

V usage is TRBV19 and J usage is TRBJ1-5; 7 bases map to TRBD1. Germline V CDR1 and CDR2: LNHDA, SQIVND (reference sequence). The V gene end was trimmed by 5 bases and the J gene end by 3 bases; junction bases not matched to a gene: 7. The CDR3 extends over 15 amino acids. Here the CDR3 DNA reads TGTGCCAGTAGTCCCAAACAGGGGTACAATCAGCCCCAGCATTTT. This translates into CASSPKQGYNQPQHF.

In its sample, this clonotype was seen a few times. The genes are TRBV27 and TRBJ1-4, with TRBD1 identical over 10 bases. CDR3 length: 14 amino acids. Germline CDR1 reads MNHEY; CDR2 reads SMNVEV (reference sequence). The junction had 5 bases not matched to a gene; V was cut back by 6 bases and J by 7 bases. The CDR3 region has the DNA TGTGCCAGCAGAAGTGACAGGGGGCGTGAAAAACTGTTTTTT. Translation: CASRSDRGREKLFF.

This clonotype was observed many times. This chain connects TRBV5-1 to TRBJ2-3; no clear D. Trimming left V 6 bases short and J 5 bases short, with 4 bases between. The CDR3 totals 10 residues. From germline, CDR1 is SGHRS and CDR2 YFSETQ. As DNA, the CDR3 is TGCGCCAGCAAGGAAGATACGCAGTATTTT. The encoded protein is CASKEDTQYF.

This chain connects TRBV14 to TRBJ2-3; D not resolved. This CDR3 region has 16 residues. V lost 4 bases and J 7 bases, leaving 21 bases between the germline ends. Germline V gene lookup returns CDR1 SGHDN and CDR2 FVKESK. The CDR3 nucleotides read TGTGCCAGCAGCCCCCTAACGGCTCCTCAGGTCTATACGCAGTATTTT. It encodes CASSPLTAPQVYTQYF.

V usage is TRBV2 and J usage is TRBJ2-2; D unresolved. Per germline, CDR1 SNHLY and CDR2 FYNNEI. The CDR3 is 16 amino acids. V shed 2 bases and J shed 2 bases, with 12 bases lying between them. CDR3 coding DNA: TGTGCCAGCAGTGAACGTGTCGGAGTAAACACCGGGGAGCTGTTTTTT. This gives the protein CASSERVGVNTGELFF.

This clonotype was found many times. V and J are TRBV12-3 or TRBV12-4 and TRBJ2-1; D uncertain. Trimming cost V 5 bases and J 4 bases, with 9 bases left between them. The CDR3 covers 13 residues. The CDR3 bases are TGTGCCAGCAGTCCCACAGATTACAATGAGCAGTTCTTC. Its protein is CASSPTDYNEQFF.

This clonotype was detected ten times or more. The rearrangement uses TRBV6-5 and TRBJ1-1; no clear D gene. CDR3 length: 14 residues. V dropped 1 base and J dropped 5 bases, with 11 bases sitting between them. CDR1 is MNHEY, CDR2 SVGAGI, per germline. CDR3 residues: CASSYFLGGTEAFF. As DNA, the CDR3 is TGTGCCAGCAGTTACTTCTTGGGAGGGACTGAAGCTTTCTTT.

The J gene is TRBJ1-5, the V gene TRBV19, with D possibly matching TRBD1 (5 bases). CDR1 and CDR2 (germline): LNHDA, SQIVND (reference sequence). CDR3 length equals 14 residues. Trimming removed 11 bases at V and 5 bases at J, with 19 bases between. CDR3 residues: CASKVAGPHQPQHF. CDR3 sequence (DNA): TGTGCCTCTAAGGTGGCGGGGCCCCATCAGCCCCAGCATTTT. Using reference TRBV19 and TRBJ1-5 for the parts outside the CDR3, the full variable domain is DGGITQSPKYLFRKEGQNVTLSCEQNLNHDAMYWYRQDPGQGLRLIYYSQIVNDFQKGDIAEGYSVSREKKESFPLTVTSAQKNPTAFYLCASKVAGPHQPQHFGDGTRLSIL.

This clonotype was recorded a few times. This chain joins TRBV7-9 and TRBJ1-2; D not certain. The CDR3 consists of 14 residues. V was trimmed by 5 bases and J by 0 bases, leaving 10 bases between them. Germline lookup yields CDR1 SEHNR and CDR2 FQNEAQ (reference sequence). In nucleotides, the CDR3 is TGTGCCAGCAGCCCTCCGGGAGCTAACTATGGCTACACCTTC. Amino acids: CASSPPGANYGYTF.

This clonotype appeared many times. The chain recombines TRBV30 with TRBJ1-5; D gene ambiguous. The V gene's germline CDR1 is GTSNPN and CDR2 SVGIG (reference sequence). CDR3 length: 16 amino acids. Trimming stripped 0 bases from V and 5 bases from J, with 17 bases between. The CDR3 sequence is CAWSVSFPGSDQPQHF. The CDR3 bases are TGTGCCTGGAGTGTATCCTTTCCGGGTTCTGATCAGCCCCAGCATTTT.

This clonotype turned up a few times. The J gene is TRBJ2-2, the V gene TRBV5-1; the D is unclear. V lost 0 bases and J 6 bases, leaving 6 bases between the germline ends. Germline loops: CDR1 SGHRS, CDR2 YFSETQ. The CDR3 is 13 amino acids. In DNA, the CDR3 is TGCGCCAGCAGCTTGGCCGAGTCCGGGGAGCTGTTTTTT. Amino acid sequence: CASSLAESGELFF.